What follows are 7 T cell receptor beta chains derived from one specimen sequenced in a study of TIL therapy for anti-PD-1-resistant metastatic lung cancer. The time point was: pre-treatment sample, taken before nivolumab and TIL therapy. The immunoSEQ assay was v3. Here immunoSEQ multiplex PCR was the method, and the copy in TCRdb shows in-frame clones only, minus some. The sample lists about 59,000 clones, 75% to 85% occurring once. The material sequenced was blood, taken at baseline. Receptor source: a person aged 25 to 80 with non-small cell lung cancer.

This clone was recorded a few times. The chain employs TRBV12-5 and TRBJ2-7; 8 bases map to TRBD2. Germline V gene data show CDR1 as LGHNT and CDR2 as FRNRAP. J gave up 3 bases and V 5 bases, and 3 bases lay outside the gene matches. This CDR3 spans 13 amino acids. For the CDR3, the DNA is TGTGCTAGTGGTCCGGGGGGGTTCTACGAGCAGTACTTC. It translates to CASGPGGFYEQYF.

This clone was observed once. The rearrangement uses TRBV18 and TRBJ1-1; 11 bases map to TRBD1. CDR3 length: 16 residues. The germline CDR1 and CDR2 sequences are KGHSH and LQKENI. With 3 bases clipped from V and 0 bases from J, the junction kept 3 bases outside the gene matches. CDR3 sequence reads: CASSPGQGAMNTEAFF. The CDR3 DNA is TGTGCCAGCTCACCCGGACAGGGGGCGATGAACACTGAAGCTTTCTTT.

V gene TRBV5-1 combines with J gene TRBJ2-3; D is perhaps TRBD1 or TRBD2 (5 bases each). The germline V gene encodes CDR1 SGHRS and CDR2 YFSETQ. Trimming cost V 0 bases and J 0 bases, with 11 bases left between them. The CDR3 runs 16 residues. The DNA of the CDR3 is TGCGCCAGCAGCTTGGGTTTTCGGGACAGCACAGATACGCAGTATTTT. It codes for CASSLGFRDSTDTQYF.

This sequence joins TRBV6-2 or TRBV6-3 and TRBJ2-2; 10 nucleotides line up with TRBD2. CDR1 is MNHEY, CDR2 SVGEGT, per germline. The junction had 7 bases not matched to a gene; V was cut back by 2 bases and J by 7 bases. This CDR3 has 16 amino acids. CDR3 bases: TGTGCCAGCAGTTACCGTCTAGCGGGAGCGGACGGGGAGCTGTTTTTT. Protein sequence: CASSYRLAGADGELFF.

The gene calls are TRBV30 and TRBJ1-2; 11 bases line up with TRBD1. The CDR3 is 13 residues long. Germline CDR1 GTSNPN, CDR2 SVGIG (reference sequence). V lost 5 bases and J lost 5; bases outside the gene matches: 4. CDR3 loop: CAWGQGARYGYTF. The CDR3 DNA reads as TGTGCCTGGGGACAGGGGGCCCGATATGGCTACACCTTC.

DNA for the CDR3: TGTGCCAGCAGCTCTGACAGGGGGCAGTACGAGCAGTACTTC. It encodes CASSSDRGQYEQYF. The J gene is TRBJ2-7, the V gene TRBV7-9; 10 nucleotides match TRBD1. From germline, CDR1 is SEHNR and CDR2 FQNEAQ (reference sequence). The CDR3 is 14 amino acids. Losses at the gene ends were 4 bases for V and 4 bases for J; bases not matched to a gene: 4.

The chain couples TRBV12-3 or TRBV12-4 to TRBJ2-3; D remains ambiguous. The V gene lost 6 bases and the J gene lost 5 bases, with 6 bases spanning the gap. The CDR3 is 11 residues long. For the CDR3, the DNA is TGTGCCAGCAGGTTGGGAGATACGCAGTATTTT. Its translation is CASRLGDTQYF.